What follows describes a single T cell receptor (beta chain). This clone was counted a few times. Its antigen is unknown. Base qualities were left out, and no much larger clone turns up one base away. A single peripheral blood draw of about 120 mL on average was collected from each donor into heparinised tubes. Using a panel that included CD45RO, CCR7, CD25, CD127, CD95 and CD27, naive, central memory, regulatory and stem cell-like memory CD4+ T cells were sorted on a BD FACSAria II. All sorted populations exceeded 95% purity. PBMCs were isolated right away by Lymphoprep density gradient centrifugation and were stained directly, without culture. So that batch effects would be minimized, each experiment stained and sorted samples in pairs, pairing one healthy donor with one patient. This record comes from a study of beta chain features in type 1 diabetes listed by TCRdb under 2018. For the study in its entirety: No differences in mean age, gender distribution, total cell number or subset yield were found between patients and healthy donors. A total of roughly 98,000,000 sorted cells were examined across all samples, and a strong correlation was observed between cell number per subset and RNA yield. In the study, recently diagnosed type 1 diabetes patients and matched healthy donors were compared on the TCRB repertoires of their sorted circulating CD4+ T cell subsets. Naive and central memory subsets were obtained from all 30 or so donors, but regulatory and stem cell-like memory subsets were isolated from only 8 patients and roughly 8 healthy donors. Overall study results and their limits: At VDJ recombination sites, type 1 diabetes patients had fewer insertions and more deleted nucleotides, which implies abnormalities in thymic rearrangement. A moderate but significant shortening of TCRB CDR3 length was observed in type 1 diabetes patients in all four CD4+ subsets. PCR may preferentially amplify shorter templates, but because patient and control samples were amplified and corrected together, any resulting skew would affect both groups equally. Sequencing cDNA rather than genomic DNA could over-represent highly expressing activated cells, although activation and CD3 levels did not differ between groups. HLA sub-analyses involved small numbers of individuals, so any influence of HLA type on TCRB rearrangement remained unresolved. Naive, central memory and regulatory TCRB repertoires appeared to be more alike among patients than among healthy donors.

Taken from the germline V gene (reference sequence), the CDR1 and CDR2 loops are MNHEY and SMNVEV. The V and J ends are trimmed by 1 base and 1 base, leaving 9 bases between them. Including the terminal cysteine and phenylalanine, the CDR3 comprises 15 residues. CDR3 DNA is the only sequence kept; it has 45 bases, read in frame from the first base. All of the isolated RNA was reverse transcribed with the High Capacity cDNA Reverse Transcription Kit, so expressed TCRB transcripts were sequenced. Deep immunoSEQ sequencing was applied to naive, central memory and regulatory T cell samples, giving an average of approximately 4 million total reads per sample. Sorted cells were lysed in RLT buffer and RNA was extracted with DNase-treated RNeasy Micro or Mini kits, depending on cell number. To prevent cross-contamination, every cell subset was processed on its own, while patient and healthy donor samples were processed together. The immunoSEQ multiplex PCR was used to amplify TCRB sequences from cDNA, generating 87-bp fragments that spanned the CDR3 region. Sequencing of the amplicons was done on the Illumina HiSeq platform. The original pipeline was this. Synthetic template baselines were used to correct PCR bias computationally, reads within Hamming distance 2 were collapsed, and singletons that could not be merged were discarded. Reads were aligned against IMGT so that V, D and J genes, CDR3 length and insertions or deletions at six rearrangement sites could be assigned. Within each subset, clonotype counts were normalized to sorted cell number, and only after that were true diversity and Gini coefficients computed with the tcR R package. The overlap coefficient, calculated on TCRB nucleotide sequences, was used to quantify repertoire sharing. As a proxy for the pre-selection repertoire, out-of-frame TCRB sequences from naive cells were analyzed. This is the immuneACCESS table as TCRdb keeps it, with only in-frame sequences that have V and J called. A part of the clones is gone; compared with another copy, unresolved V genes explain less than half, and the rest is unexplained. V and J calls and clone size are as listed in that table; D and trimming were resolved from the DNA. For this sample there are approximately 600,000 clones; roughly an eighth appear just once. The top ten clonotypes cover approximately 0.11% of the sample.

This TCR derives from a man under 40 with type 1 diabetes. Sequencing was performed on naive CD4+ T cells from blood. Read against the paper, the sample's cell subset or site label means: true naive CD4+ T cells. The sequence links TRBV27 to TRBJ2-3; the D gene identity is not certain. CDR3 reads: CASSLYPSRTDTQYF. DNA sequence: TGTGCCAGCAGTTTATACCCGTCTCGCACAGATACGCAGTATTTT.